The 29 T cell receptor beta chains below all came from one sample that was sequenced in a study of blood T cell repertoires in COVID-19. Measured with immunoSEQ multiplex PCR; TCRdb has only the in-frame clones, and not every one. The repertoire has roughly 300,000 clones, 81% of them found once; the top ten carry 2.5% to 3.5%. Sequenced material: peripheral blood. These receptors were collected from a woman aged 55-75 years with active or convalescent COVID-19.

The J gene is TRBJ1-2, the V gene TRBV11-2, with TRBD1 identical over 10 bases. The CDR3 totals 15 residues. V lost 5 bases and J lost 8; bases outside the gene matches: 11. In germline, CDR1 is SGHAT, CDR2 FQNNGV. The CDR3 protein is CASSAGGTGVSGYTF. In DNA, the CDR3 is TGTGCCAGCAGCGCAGGAGGGACAGGGGTTAGCGGCTACACCTTC.

The rearrangement joins TRBV11-2 to TRBJ1-1; no definite D call. This CDR3 region has 12 residues. Trimming removed 1 base from V and 5 bases from J, with 5 bases in between. Germline-derived CDR1 and CDR2 are SGHAT and FQNNGV. CDR3 protein: CASSLGATEAFF. The CDR3 DNA is TGTGCCAGCAGCTTAGGGGCGACTGAAGCTTTCTTT.

The chain has TRBV5-6 and TRBJ2-5; D call uncertain. Trimming took off 0 bases at V and 4 bases at J, with 13 bases between the two ends. Germline CDR1 is SGHDT and CDR2 is YYEEEE. This CDR3 is built from 15 residues. CDR3 DNA sequence: TGTGCCAGCAGCTTGGGTCTGGCCGAAAGAGAGACCCAGTACTTC. This encodes CASSLGLAERETQYF.

V gene TRBV19 combines with J gene TRBJ2-1; D not resolved. This CDR3 region has 16 residues. Trimming left V 2 bases short and J 3 bases short, with 14 bases between. CDR1 and CDR2 (germline): LNHDA, SQIVND (reference sequence). CDR3 sequence reads: CASSINGGPNYNEQFF. For the CDR3, the DNA is TGTGCCAGTAGTATAAACGGTGGTCCGAACTACAATGAGCAGTTCTTC.

A single count supports this clone. The rearrangement uses TRBV9 and TRBJ1-6; a possible D gene is TRBD1 (5 bases). The CDR3 is 16 residues long. Trimming took 0 bases from V and 8 from J, leaving 15 bases between them. Germline-derived CDR1 and CDR2 are SGDLS and YYNGEE. CDR3: CASSVEPRARDSPLHF. The CDR3 DNA reads as TGTGCCAGCAGCGTAGAACCCAGGGCCCGGGATTCACCCCTCCACTTT.

This clone appeared once. J is TRBJ1-3 and V is TRBV9, with D unresolved. This CDR3 has 17 residues. Germline V gene data show CDR1 as SGDLS and CDR2 as YYNGEE. Deletions cut 0 bases from V and 0 bases from J, with 13 bases between. CDR3 DNA sequence: TGTGCCAGCAGCGTAGGGGCGGGAGGGAGCTCTGGAAACACCATATATTTT. It specifies CASSVGAGGSSGNTIYF. Variable domain in full (rest from reference TRBV9 and TRBJ1-3): DSGVTQTPKHLITATGQRVTLRCSPRSGDLSVYWYQQSLDQGLQFLIQYYNGEERAKGNILERFSAQQFPDLHSELNLSSLELGDSALYFCASSVGAGGSSGNTIYFGEGSWLTVV.

V and J are TRBV18 and TRBJ2-1, with D maybe TRBD2 (7 bases). Germline CDR1 KGHSH, CDR2 LQKENI. Trimming pared 5 bases from V and 4 bases from J, leaving 21 bases between. CDR3 length: 17 residues. The CDR3 DNA sequence: TGTGCCAGCTCAATCTCCATGGGGGGGCCGGGGTACAATGAGCAGTTCTTC. It encodes CASSISMGGPGYNEQFF.

This chain joins TRBV6-6 and TRBJ2-2, with a tentative D call TRBD2 (5 bases). Deletions cut 6 bases from V and 4 bases from J, with 15 bases between. This CDR3 is built from 15 residues. Looked up from germline, CDR1 is MNHNY and CDR2 is SVGAGI (reference sequence). The CDR3 region has the DNA TGTGCCAGCAGCTTACTAGTCGTAGGCACCGGGGAGCTGTTTTTT. Translating it yields CASSLLVVGTGELFF.

The chain recombines TRBV27 with TRBJ1-4; D unresolved. CDR3 length equals 13 residues. The ends were cut back, 7 bases at V and 5 bases at J, with 11 bases in the middle. CDR1 and CDR2 (germline): MNHEY, SMNVEV (reference sequence). The CDR3 region is CASTTGWNEKLFF. The DNA for the CDR3 is TGTGCCAGCACAACCGGGTGGAATGAAAAACTGTTTTTT.

This clone was counted once. The chain uses TRBV4-2 and TRBJ2-1, with 8 bases aligning to TRBD1. The germline gives CDR1 LGHNA, CDR2 YNFKEQ. The CDR3 runs to 16 residues. Losses at the gene ends were 0 bases for V and 3 bases for J; bases not matched to a gene: 4. CDR3 coding DNA: TGTGCCAGCAGCCAAGACAGGGGGCGAGACTACAATGAGCAGTTCTTC. Translated, it gives CASSQDRGRDYNEQFF.

The chain carries TRBV7-9 and TRBJ2-7; D not certain. CDR1 and CDR2 (germline): SEHNR, FQNEAQ (reference sequence). The V end was cut by 2 bases, the J end by 0 bases, with 17 bases between. This CDR3 has 17 amino acids. The CDR3 region has the DNA TGTGCCAGCAGCTTATTCGGGTCCGGCGGCCGCTCCTACGAGCAGTACTTC. Its translation is CASSLFGSGGRSYEQYF.

The rearrangement joins TRBV9 to TRBJ1-2; 7 nucleotides line up with TRBD1. Losses at the gene ends were 3 bases for V and 5 bases for J; bases not matched to a gene: 4. Germline loops: CDR1 SGDLS, CDR2 YYNGEE. The CDR3 length is 13 residues. In nucleotides, the CDR3 is TGTGCCAGCAGCGGACAGGGTGGATATGGCTACACCTTC. This sequence encodes CASSGQGGYGYTF.

The genes are TRBV20-1 and TRBJ2-1; 13 positions match TRBD2. The CDR3 spans 16 residues. The V gene end was trimmed by 3 bases and the J gene end by 7 bases; junction bases not matched to a gene: 9. Looked up from germline, CDR1 is DFQATT and CDR2 is SNEGSKA (reference sequence). CDR3 sequence: CSASQLAGGLSNEQFF. The CDR3 bases are TGCAGTGCTAGTCAACTAGCGGGGGGGTTATCGAATGAGCAGTTCTTC.

V is TRBV6-6 and J is TRBJ1-2; TRBD1 agrees at 10 bases. Germline assignment: CDR1 MNHNY and CDR2 SVGAGI (reference sequence). The V gene end was trimmed by 5 bases and the J gene end by 5 bases; junction bases not matched to a gene: 11. The CDR3 runs to 16 residues. This CDR3 is CASSPPRQGARYGYTF. Here the CDR3 DNA reads TGTGCCAGCAGTCCGCCCCGACAGGGGGCGAGGTATGGCTACACCTTC.

V gene TRBV7-8 combines with J gene TRBJ2-5, with TRBD2 matching over 7 bases. The CDR3 length is 13 residues. Losses at the gene ends were 3 bases for V and 4 bases for J; bases not matched to a gene: 2. In germline, CDR1 is SGHVS, CDR2 FQNEAQ. CDR3 sequence (DNA): TGTGCCAGCAGCTTCACGGGAGGAGAGACCCAGTACTTC. It is translated as CASSFTGGETQYF. The full variable domain, completed using reference TRBV7-8 and TRBJ2-5, is GAGVSQSPRYKVAKRGQDVALRCDPISGHVSLFWYQQALGQGPEFLTYFQNEAQLDKSGLPSDRFFAERPEGSVSTLKIQRTQQEDSAVYLCASSFTGGETQYFGPGTRLLVL.

V gene TRBV6-5 combines with J gene TRBJ2-3; tentatively, D is TRBD2 (6 bases). Germline V gene lookup returns CDR1 MNHEY and CDR2 SVGAGI. V was shortened by 6 bases and J by 4 bases, with 14 bases between the two germline ends. The CDR3 covers 14 residues. The DNA of the CDR3 is TGTGCCAGCAGGATACAGGAGGGGCCAGATACGCAGTATTTT. This translates into CASRIQEGPDTQYF.

The chain carries TRBV7-9 and TRBJ1-2; a possible D gene is TRBD1 (6 bases). The CDR3 extends over 14 amino acids. The V end lost 6 bases, the J end lost 5 bases, and 16 bases lay between the germline ends. CDR1 and CDR2 from the germline V gene are SEHNR and FQNEAQ (reference sequence). CDR3 in amino acids: CASRGRGTEYGYTF. The CDR3 DNA is TGTGCCAGCAGAGGTAGGGGGACGGAATATGGCTACACCTTC.

The chain employs TRBV7-9 and TRBJ2-1, with TRBD2 matching 10 bases. The germline gives CDR1 SEHNR, CDR2 FQNEAQ (reference sequence). Losses at the gene ends were 1 base for V and 0 bases for J; bases not matched to a gene: 9. The CDR3 has 19 amino acids. In nucleotides, the CDR3 is TGTGCCAGCAGCTTAGGGTTTAGCGGGGGGCTCAGCTCCTACAATGAGCAGTTCTTC. Its translation is CASSLGFSGGLSSYNEQFF.

V gene TRBV30 combines with J gene TRBJ1-5; possible D gene TRBD1, 6 bases. V lost 1 base and J lost 6, with 10 bases in between. Germline assignment: CDR1 GTSNPN and CDR2 SVGIG (reference sequence). The CDR3 runs to 13 residues. The DNA for the CDR3 is TGTGCCTGGAGTGCAGGGGCGGGTCAGCCCCAGCATTTT. Translation gives CAWSAGAGQPQHF.

The V and J genes are TRBV29-1 and TRBJ2-1; possible D gene TRBD2, 7 bases. Germline V gene lookup returns CDR1 SQVTM and CDR2 ANQGSEA. This CDR3 has 13 residues. Trimming stripped 6 bases from V and 9 bases from J, with 18 bases between. As DNA, the CDR3 is TGCAGCGTCAACCTGGGGGGGGGCAGTGAGCAGTTCTTC. Protein: CSVNLGGGSEQFF.

The chain employs TRBV4-3 and TRBJ2-3; 7 nucleotides match TRBD1. Trimming at V came to 3 bases and at J to 6 bases, leaving 9 bases not matched to a gene. Per germline, CDR1 LGHNA and CDR2 YSLEER. This CDR3 has 15 residues. The CDR3 spells CASSHQDQGVDTQYF. The CDR3 region has the DNA TGCGCCAGCAGCCACCAGGACCAGGGGGTGGATACGCAGTATTTT.

This chain uses TRBV6-1 with TRBJ1-5; D call uncertain. This CDR3 has 16 amino acids. The germline V gene has CDR1 MNHNS and CDR2 SASEGT. Trimming pared 3 bases from V and 7 bases from J, leaving 19 bases between. The CDR3: CASSESRWWEGQPQHF. CDR3 nucleotide sequence: TGTGCCAGCAGTGAGTCAAGGTGGTGGGAGGGACAGCCCCAGCATTTT.

The CDR3 loop is CASSPRIEAGGTEAFF. The CDR3 DNA reads as TGTGCCAGCTCACCCCGAATAGAGGCGGGGGGCACTGAAGCTTTCTTT. The V gene is TRBV18, the J gene TRBJ1-1; tentatively, D is TRBD1 (5 bases). The V gene's germline CDR1 is KGHSH and CDR2 LQKENI. The V and J ends lost 3 bases and 4 bases respectively, with 18 bases between them. This CDR3 is built from 16 residues.

The chain is built from TRBV29-1 and TRBJ2-6, with TRBD1 identical over 8 bases. This CDR3 has 15 amino acids. Germline CDR1 reads SQVTM; CDR2 reads ANQGSEA. V dropped 6 bases and J dropped 0; count of bases not matched to a gene: 4. The CDR3 DNA reads as TGCAGCGTACGGACAGGGAGCTCTGGGGCCAACGTCCTGACTTTC. This codes for CSVRTGSSGANVLTF.

This chain joins TRBV6-5 and TRBJ1-1; weak D call: TRBD1 (6 bases). Germline V gene data show CDR1 as MNHEY and CDR2 as SVGAGI. CDR3 length: 15 amino acids. Trimming cost V 4 bases and J 3 bases, with 15 bases left between them. Here the CDR3 reads CASSSRGGSDTEAFF. The CDR3 DNA reads TGTGCCAGCAGTTCCCGCGGGGGCTCGGACACTGAAGCTTTCTTT.

The chain links TRBV7-9 to TRBJ2-7, with TRBD2 as a possible D gene (6 bases). The CDR3 is made up of 13 amino acids. Trimming cost V 10 bases and J 3 bases, with 16 bases left between them. CDR1 is SEHNR and CDR2 is FQNEAQ in the germline V gene (reference sequence). Here the CDR3 DNA reads TGTGCCACGACCGGGGACTCAATCTACGAGCAGTACTTC. It specifies CATTGDSIYEQYF.

This clone was picked up a small number of times. This sequence joins TRBV9 and TRBJ2-2; possible D gene TRBD1, 6 bases. Looked up from germline, CDR1 is SGDLS and CDR2 is YYNGEE. Trimming shortened V by 4 bases and J by 5 bases, and 15 bases separated the two germline ends. This CDR3 has 15 amino acids. CDR3 nucleotides: TGTGCCAGCAGCTCTAGGACAGTCGGAACCGGGGAGCTGTTTTTT. Protein product: CASSSRTVGTGELFF.

The chain combines TRBV6-1 with TRBJ1-6, with unresolved D. The CDR3 has 13 residues. The ends were cut back, 2 bases at V and 6 bases at J, with 5 bases in the middle. Germline V lookup: CDR1 MNHNS, CDR2 SASEGT. The CDR3 nucleotides are TGTGCCAGCAGTGAACTGGCTAATTCACCCCTCCACTTT. Protein: CASSELANSPLHF.

The chain is built from TRBV9 and TRBJ1-3; D perhaps matches TRBD1 (5 bases). V shed 3 bases and J shed 0 bases, with 7 bases lying between them. CDR3 length equals 14 residues. CDR1 is SGDLS, CDR2 YYNGEE, per germline. This CDR3 is CASSAGLSGNTIYF. The CDR3 DNA sequence: TGTGCCAGCAGCGCGGGACTCTCTGGAAACACCATATATTTT.